This TCR beta chain derives from a study of shared clonotypes between healthy human individuals. Deep was the level at which the assay was run. Measured with immunoSEQ multiplex PCR; TCRdb has only the in-frame clones, and not every one. The table records around 980,000 clones, about 80% of them present only once. This CDR3 spans 17 amino acids. After removal of 5 bases from V and 7 bases from J, the junction contained 13 bases not matched to a gene. The V gene's germline CDR1 is SEHNR and CDR2 FQNEAQ (reference sequence). Sequencing was done on a sample of memory CD4+ T cells from PBMCs. Subset given: CD45RA-negative fraction. The chain recombines TRBV7-9 with TRBJ2-4, with TRBD2 identical over 11 bases. The sequence derives from a young man in good health. Some clones in this sample may be carry-over from other donors' samples. CDR3 DNA: TGTGCCAGCAGCGAACATAGCGGGGGGGCCCTAAGGAACATTCAGTACTTC. It translates to CASSEHSGGALRNIQYF.